Shown below are 17 T cell receptor beta chains from a single sample sequenced in a study of cytomegalovirus exposure and HLA in healthy donors. The PCR was carried out with 60 Vbeta primers and 13 Jbeta primers. The protocol was immunoSEQ multiplex PCR, while the TCRdb copy is restricted to in-frame clones and leaves out a portion. The sample includes about 57,000 clones, 65% to 85% seen only once; the top ten take about 2.8%. The sample taken for sequencing was PBMCs. The receptors were gathered from a woman aged 25 to 45 in good health and CMV-seronegative.

V usage is TRBV5-6 and J usage is TRBJ1-5, with D unclear. CDR3 length equals 15 residues. The germline V and J ends were trimmed by 3 bases and 7 bases, with 17 bases remaining between them. Germline V gives CDR1 SGHDT, CDR2 YYEEEE. CDR3 DNA: TGTGCCAGCAGCTGGTGGTCCAGGAATTGGCAGCCCCAGCATTTT. Translating it yields CASSWWSRNWQPQHF.

The chain uses TRBV27 and TRBJ1-5; D is perhaps TRBD1 (6 bases). The CDR3 totals 14 residues. Germline CDR1 is MNHEY and CDR2 is SMNVEV (reference sequence). V was trimmed by 1 base and J by 6 bases, leaving 10 bases between them. CDR3 sequence reads: CASSLLGAGQPQHF. CDR3 DNA: TGTGCCAGCAGTTTATTGGGGGCGGGTCAGCCCCAGCATTTT.

The chain carries TRBV18 and TRBJ2-7; tentative D call: TRBD1 (7 bases). Germline V gene sequence: CDR1 KGHSH, CDR2 LQKENI. V was cut by 3 bases and J by 6 bases, with 12 bases left in between. The CDR3 totals 13 residues. The CDR3 protein is CASSPVRGVEQYF. DNA of the CDR3: TGTGCCAGCTCACCCGTCAGGGGGGTCGAGCAGTACTTC.

The chain couples TRBV27 to TRBJ1-2, with TRBD1 matching 9 bases. Germline V gives CDR1 MNHEY, CDR2 SMNVEV (reference sequence). The CDR3 sequence is 14 residues long. V lost 5 bases and J lost 2; bases outside the gene matches: 3. CDR3 sequence reads: CASSLDRGNYGYTF. The CDR3 region has the DNA TGTGCCAGCAGTCTCGACAGGGGGAACTATGGCTACACCTTC.

The table lists this clone with a count of one. J is TRBJ1-2 and V is TRBV7-9; D not certain. The CDR3 sequence is 11 residues long. Germline V gene lookup returns CDR1 SEHNR and CDR2 FQNEAQ (reference sequence). The V and J ends lost 7 bases and 13 bases respectively, with 16 bases between them. As DNA, the CDR3 is TGTGCCAGCAACCCCGCAAGGACTTCCACCTTC. The encoded protein is CASNPARTSTF.

This chain joins TRBV27 and TRBJ2-7, with 7 bases fitting TRBD2. The V and J ends lost 6 bases and 3 bases, in that order; junction bases with no gene match: 5. CDR1 and CDR2 from the germline V gene are MNHEY and SMNVEV (reference sequence). The CDR3 is 13 amino acids. The CDR3 DNA sequence: TGTGCCAGCAGGGGTGGGGGGGGCTACGAGCAGTACTTC. This gives the protein CASRGGGGYEQYF.

CDR3 sequence: CASSLRQENTEAFF. The CDR3 nucleotides are TGTGCCAGCTCACTCCGACAGGAGAACACTGAAGCTTTCTTT. The chain uses TRBV18 and TRBJ1-1; perhaps TRBD1 as D (6 bases). The germline V and J ends were trimmed by 4 bases and 1 base, with 10 bases remaining between them. CDR3 length: 14 residues. Germline CDR1 is KGHSH and CDR2 is LQKENI.

This clone was seen a handful of times. This CDR3 reads CASRKGTGKIQPQHF. The DNA for the CDR3 is TGTGCCAGCAGAAAAGGGACAGGGAAGATTCAGCCCCAGCATTTT. The chain carries TRBV6-6 and TRBJ1-5, with 9 bases lining up with TRBD1. Trimming cost V 6 bases and J 6 bases; bases outside gene matches: 9. The CDR3 runs to 15 residues. CDR1 and CDR2 (germline): MNHNY, SVGAGI (reference sequence).

This chain links TRBV7-9 with TRBJ2-7; a possible D gene is TRBD2 (6 bases). Deletions cut 6 bases from V and 0 bases from J, with 15 bases between. Germline lookup yields CDR1 SEHNR and CDR2 FQNEAQ (reference sequence). This CDR3 comprises 15 residues. The CDR3 nucleotides are TGTGCCAGCAGTTACCCGGGACTTCGCTCCTACGAGCAGTACTTC. Protein: CASSYPGLRSYEQYF.

This clone was observed a single time. The chain joins TRBV6-4 to TRBJ1-2, with a weak D call TRBD1 (6 bases). There are 14 residues in the CDR3. The germline CDR1 and CDR2 sequences are MRHNA and SNTAGT. Trimming took off 6 bases at V and 2 bases at J, with 13 bases between the two ends. The CDR3 DNA sequence: TGTGCCAGCAGCCCCTCACAGGGAAACTATGGCTACACCTTC. Its translation: CASSPSQGNYGYTF.

The chain combines TRBV5-4 with TRBJ1-1; 10 nucleotides line up with TRBD1. The germline V gene has CDR1 SGHNT and CDR2 YYREEE (reference sequence). V trimming: 2 bases; J trimming: 7 bases; junction bases outside the gene matches: 5. The CDR3 spans 14 residues. The CDR3 DNA sequence: TGTGCCAGCAGCTTCGAGGACAGGGGGGTTGAAGCTTTCTTT. Protein sequence: CASSFEDRGVEAFF.

The J gene is TRBJ2-2, the V gene TRBV19; TRBD1 agrees at 11 bases. V shed 1 base and J 6 bases; nucleotides not matched to a gene: 1. The germline V gene has CDR1 LNHDA and CDR2 SQIVND (reference sequence). The CDR3 spans 15 residues. The CDR3 loop is CASSIVDRGPGELFF. The CDR3, as DNA: TGTGCCAGTAGTATAGTGGACAGGGGGCCCGGGGAGCTGTTTTTT.

V gene TRBV2 combines with J gene TRBJ2-2; D might be TRBD1 (6 bases). Germline loops: CDR1 SNHLY, CDR2 FYNNEI. This CDR3 is 12 amino acids long. V lost 4 bases and J lost 15, with 15 bases in between. CDR3 bases: TGTGCCAGCAGTGGCAGGGGCGCGGTGGTGTTTTTT. Translated, it gives CASSGRGAVVFF.

The J gene is TRBJ2-5, the V gene TRBV19, with D maybe TRBD1 (5 bases). The germline V and J ends were trimmed by 4 bases and 2 bases, with 11 bases remaining between them. The V gene's germline CDR1 is LNHDA and CDR2 SQIVND (reference sequence). The CDR3 is 14 residues long. The CDR3 DNA reads TGTGCCAGTAGTAAACAGGCAGGACAAGAGACCCAGTACTTC. Its protein is CASSKQAGQETQYF.

This clone has just a few counts. The gene calls are TRBV11-2 and TRBJ1-1; D uncertain. Germline CDR1 SGHAT, CDR2 FQNNGV. V was cut by 0 bases and J by 0 bases, with 11 bases left in between. CDR3 length: 16 residues. The CDR3 region has the DNA TGTGCCAGCAGCTTAGATCGTCCGGGAATGAACACTGAAGCTTTCTTT. Amino acid sequence: CASSLDRPGMNTEAFF.

The V call is TRBV5-4, the J call TRBJ2-3; the D gene is possibly TRBD2 (6 bases). CDR1 is SGHNT, CDR2 YYREEE, per germline (reference sequence). The CDR3 has 16 residues. V was clipped by 3 bases and J by 2 bases, with 16 bases between them. CDR3 DNA: TGTGCCAGCAGCTCCTACCGGGAGCCGAACACAGATACGCAGTATTTT. Translation gives CASSSYREPNTDTQYF. The variable domain in full, with the rest retrieved from reference TRBV5-4 and TRBJ2-3, is ETGVTQSPTHLIKTRGQQVTLRCSSQSGHNTVSWYQQALGQGPQFIFQYYREEENGRGNFPPRFSGLQFPNYSSELNVNALELDDSALYLCASSSYREPNTDTQYFGPGTRLTVL.

The rearrangement links TRBV14 to TRBJ2-3; D remains unclear. Germline V gives CDR1 SGHDN, CDR2 FVKESK. V gave up 0 bases and J gave up 8 bases, with 6 bases separating them. The CDR3 loop spans 12 amino acids. The CDR3 reads CASSQEVGTQYF. The CDR3 coding sequence is TGTGCCAGCAGCCAAGAGGTCGGTACGCAGTATTTT.